Listed here is a single T cell receptor beta chain. The germline V gene encodes CDR1 KGHSH and CDR2 LQKENI. The V gene lost 2 bases and the J gene lost 10 bases, with 14 bases spanning the gap. The CDR3 runs to 13 residues. The data derive from a study of cytomegalovirus exposure and HLA in healthy donors. In the PCR, 60 Vbeta and 13 Jbeta primers were used. Profiled with immunoSEQ multiplex PCR; TCRdb holds only in-frame clones, not every one. Here the sample spans 150,000 to 200,000 clones, roughly four fifths being singletons. This clonotype originated in a woman aged 25 to 39 in good health and CMV-seropositive. Input material: PBMCs. The chain is built from TRBV18 and TRBJ1-1; D is ambiguous. The CDR3 loop is CASSPGSDRVAFF. DNA of the CDR3: TGTGCCAGCTCACCAGGGAGTGATCGAGTAGCTTTCTTT.